Below, 10 T cell receptor beta chains from the same sample are listed, as sequenced in a study of blood T cells in healthy people across ages. PCR was performed a second time for about 7 to 11 cycles using a sample-barcoded 5' primer and a J-beta primer mix. Using its own MiXCR run on the 5' RACE reads, TCRdb lists one record per CDR3 protein. This sample yields hundreds of thousands of distinct CDR3 sequences, of which roughly 35% are seen a single time; 10% to 15% belongs to the top ten. The sequenced material came from blood. These receptors came from a man between 18 and 29 years old in good health.

This clonotype has just a few counts. The chain links TRBV7-2 to TRBJ2-1, with TRBD1 as a possible D gene (6 bases). This CDR3 has 16 amino acids. In germline, CDR1 is SGHTA, CDR2 FQGNSA. Trimming took 5 bases from V and 4 from J, leaving 18 bases between them. The CDR3 sequence is CASSLQQGWGYNEQFF. The CDR3, as DNA: TGTGCCAGCAGCCTCCAACAGGGTTGGGGGTACAATGAGCAGTTCTTC.

For the CDR3, the DNA is TGCGCCAGCAGCCTCGGGACTACCAATGAGCAGTTCTTC. As protein: CASSLGTTNEQFF. V is TRBV5-1 and J is TRBJ2-1, with TRBD2 matching 7 bases. Losses at the gene ends were 4 bases for V and 6 bases for J; bases not matched to a gene: 4. The CDR3 extends over 13 amino acids. CDR1 and CDR2 from the germline V gene are SGHRS and YFSETQ.

The chain recombines TRBV20-1 with TRBJ1-5, with D unresolved. The CDR3 runs 15 residues. The V end lost 1 base, the J end lost 4 bases, and 14 bases lay between the germline ends. The germline CDR1 and CDR2 sequences are DFQATT and SNEGSKA (reference sequence). The CDR3 coding sequence is TGCAGTGCTAGAGGACGGTTCGGGCAAAATCAGCCCCAGCATTTT. It encodes CSARGRFGQNQPQHF.

Details on this clonotype: A much larger clonotype is one base distant, so this may be a read error. The chain couples TRBV5-1 to TRBJ2-1; 13 bases match TRBD2. This CDR3 spans 17 amino acids. The germline V gene encodes CDR1 SGHRS and CDR2 YFSETQ. Here the CDR3 reads CAGSATSGGTPYNEQFF. CDR3 in DNA: TGCGCCGGCAGCGCGACTAGCGGGGGGACACCCTACAATGAGCAGTTCTTC.

Comment on this clonotype: Sequence at one end of the junction differs from germline and may be a read error. The rearrangement links TRBV14 to TRBJ2-1, with 10 bases aligning to TRBD2. The CDR3 runs 17 residues. Germline CDR1 is SGHDN and CDR2 is FVKESK. CDR3 in amino acids: CASSHSSGGSSCNEQFF. CDR3 DNA: TGTGCCAGCAGCCATTCTAGCGGGGGAAGCTCCTGCAATGAGCAGTTCTTC. Variable domain in full (rest from reference TRBV14 and TRBJ2-1): EAGVTQFPSHSVIEKGQTVTLRCDPISGHDNLYWYRRVMGKEIKFLLHFVKESKQDESGMPNNRFLAERTGGTYSTLKVQPAELEDSGVYFCASSHSSGGSSCNEQFFGPGTRLTVL.

The chain is built from TRBV24-1 and TRBJ2-2; TRBD1 aligns across 8 bases. The V segment lost 0 bases and the J segment 2 bases; nucleotides outside the gene matches: 4. The CDR3 is made up of 17 amino acids. Germline V lookup: CDR1 KGHDR, CDR2 SFDVKD. CDR3 sequence (DNA): TGTGCCACCAGTGATTTGCCCAGGGGGCCCAACACCGGGGAGCTGTTTTTT. Encoded protein: CATSDLPRGPNTGELFF.

The table lists this clonotype with many counts. V gene TRBV4-3 combines with J gene TRBJ1-1, with D tentatively TRBD1 (6 bases). V was cut by 0 bases and J by 4 bases, with 15 bases left in between. This CDR3 is 16 amino acids long. The germline gives CDR1 LGHNA, CDR2 YSLEER. CDR3 nucleotide sequence: TGCGCCAGCAGCCAAGATGGGGGCCAGGGGCGCACTGAAGCTTTCTTT. Translation gives CASSQDGGQGRTEAFF.

This clonotype showed up many times. The chain couples TRBV6-2 or TRBV6-3 to TRBJ1-5; D is perhaps TRBD1 (5 bases). The ends were cut back, 2 bases at V and 5 bases at J, with 10 bases in the middle. Germline CDR1 MNHEY, CDR2 SVGEGT. The CDR3 totals 14 residues. The CDR3: CASSYVGVDQPQHF. The DNA of the CDR3 is TGTGCCAGCAGTTACGTGGGGGTGGATCAGCCCCAGCATTTT.

The chain combines TRBV4-3 with TRBJ2-3, with D perhaps matching TRBD1 (6 bases). Germline V gives CDR1 LGHNA, CDR2 YSLEER. The CDR3 runs to 16 residues. Deletions cut 1 base from V and 3 bases from J, with 14 bases between. The CDR3 bases are TGCGCCAGCAGCCAAGGTGTTGCGAGGGGGACAGATACGCAGTATTTT. Protein product: CASSQGVARGTDTQYF.

This clonotype was seen only a few times. The chain joins TRBV20-1 to TRBJ2-4; D gene uncertain. The V gene lost 3 bases and the J gene lost 14 bases, with 20 bases spanning the gap. Looked up from germline, CDR1 is DFQATT and CDR2 is SNEGSKA (reference sequence). The CDR3 loop spans 13 amino acids. The CDR3 loop is CSARGFPASTEYF. The CDR3 bases are TGCAGTGCTAGGGGGTTCCCAGCTTCTACTGAGTACTTC.